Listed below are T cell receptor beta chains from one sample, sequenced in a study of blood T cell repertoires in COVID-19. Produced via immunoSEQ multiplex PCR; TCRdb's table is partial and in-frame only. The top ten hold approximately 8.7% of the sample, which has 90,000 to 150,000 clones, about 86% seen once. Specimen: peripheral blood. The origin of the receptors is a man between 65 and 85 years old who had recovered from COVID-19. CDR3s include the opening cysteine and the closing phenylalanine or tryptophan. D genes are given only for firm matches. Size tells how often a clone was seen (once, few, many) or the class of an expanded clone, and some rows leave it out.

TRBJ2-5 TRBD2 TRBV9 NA TGTGCCAGCAGCGCTAGCGGGAGGCCTCAAGAGACCCAGTACTTC CASSASGRPQETQYF
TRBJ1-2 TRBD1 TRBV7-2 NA TGTGCCAGCAGCTCACTCGACAGGGGGTTGAGTGGCTACACCTTC CASSSLDRGLSGYTF
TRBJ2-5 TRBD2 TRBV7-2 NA TGTGCCAGCAGCCGAAGCGGGGAAGAGACCCAGTACTTC CASSRSGEETQYF
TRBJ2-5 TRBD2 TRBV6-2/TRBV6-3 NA TGTGCCAGCAGTTACGTGTTAGCGGGAAGGCGAGAGACCCAGTACTTC CASSYVLAGRRETQYF
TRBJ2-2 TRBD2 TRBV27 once TGTGCCAGCAGTTTAGATAGCGGGAGGGCCGGGGCCGGGGAGCTGTTTTTT CASSLDSGRAGAGELFF
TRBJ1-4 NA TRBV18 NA TGTGCCAGCTCACCCTCACTTAATGAAAAACTGTTTTTT CASSPSLNEKLFF
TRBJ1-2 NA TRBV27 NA TGTGCCAGCAGTTCCTACGGTCAAATCGGGGATGGCTACACCTTC CASSSYGQIGDGYTF
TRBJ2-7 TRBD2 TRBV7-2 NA TGTGCCAGCAGCCAAACTAGCGGGAGGTCCTACGAGCAGTACTTC CASSQTSGRSYEQYF
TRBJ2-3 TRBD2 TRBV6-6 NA TGTGCCAGCAGTTACAGGCTAGCGGGGGGGCTGGCGCAGTATTTT CASSYRLAGGLAQYF
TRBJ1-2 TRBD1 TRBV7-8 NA TGTGCCAGCAGCTTAGGGGGGACAGCCGATAGCACCTTC CASSLGGTADSTF